These 28 T cell receptor beta chains were sequenced from one sample in a study of identical twins. TCRdb re-called the 5' RACE reads through MiXCR, storing one row per CDR3 protein. The repertoire consists of around 1.7 million distinct CDR3 sequences, with around 33% occurring once and the leading ten covering about 0.27%. What was sequenced was cord blood. The source is a newborn girl in good health.

CDR3: CASSKTSGGLGHGLFF. As DNA, the CDR3 is TGTGCCAGCAGCAAGACTAGCGGGGGGCTCGGACATGGGCTGTTTTTT. V usage is TRBV21-1 and J usage is TRBJ2-2; TRBD2, the table's D call, was not compared with the DNA. TRBV21-1 is marked as a pseudogene. This CDR3 has 16 residues.

This clonotype came up a few times. The rearrangement links TRBV4-2 to TRBJ2-3; tentative D call: TRBD2 (6 bases). Between the trimmed V and J ends, which lost 1 base and 0 bases, there was a span of 14 bases. Germline values: CDR1 LGHNA, CDR2 YNFKEQ. The CDR3 contains 17 residues. CDR3 sequence: CASSQGGFRESTDTQYF. Written as DNA, the CDR3 is TGTGCCAGCAGCCAAGGCGGGTTTCGGGAGAGCACAGATACGCAGTATTTT.

This sequence joins TRBV5-1 and TRBJ2-1; D is ambiguous. Germline lookup yields CDR1 SGHRS and CDR2 YFSETQ. This CDR3 comprises 12 residues. Between the trimmed V and J ends, which lost 0 bases and 14 bases, there was a span of 12 bases. As DNA, the CDR3 is TGCGCCAGCAGCTTGGAGTCCAACCGGGAGTTCTTC. This encodes CASSLESNREFF.

The chain has TRBV28 and TRBJ2-7; D is unclear. This CDR3 has 14 residues. CDR1 and CDR2 from the germline V gene are MDHEN and SYDVKM. The CDR3 bases are TGTAGCTCTGACTCACGCGATAAACCCTACGAGCAGTACTTC. As protein: CSSDSRDKPYEQYF.

A few counts support this clonotype. V and J are TRBV4-2 and TRBJ1-2; D possibly corresponds to TRBD1 (5 bases). Trimming pared 0 bases from V and 9 bases from J, leaving 17 bases between. The CDR3 length is 15 residues. Per the germline V gene, CDR1 is LGHNA and CDR2 is YNFKEQ. CDR3 protein: CASSQDTGAGRSYTF. DNA of the CDR3: TGTGCCAGCAGCCAAGATACGGGTGCAGGGAGAAGCTACACCTTC.

In its sample, this clonotype was seen once. This sequence joins TRBV5-5 and TRBJ2-1; 9 bases are a match to TRBD2. Germline CDR1 SGHKS, CDR2 YYEKEE (reference sequence). CDR3 length equals 17 residues. V dropped 5 bases and J dropped 9; count of bases not matched to a gene: 18. CDR3 sequence reads: CASSSVRLAGLTGEQFF. In DNA, the CDR3 is TGTGCCAGCAGTTCCGTTCGCCTAGCGGGACTCACCGGTGAGCAGTTCTTC.

V usage is TRBV6-1 and J usage is TRBJ1-5, with 11 nucleotides matching TRBD1. The CDR3 covers 17 residues. Germline CDR1 is MNHNS and CDR2 is SASEGT. Trimming at V came to 4 bases and at J to 4 bases, leaving 9 bases not matched to a gene. This chain's CDR3 is CASSGTGGARANQPQHF. The CDR3 DNA sequence: TGTGCCAGCAGTGGGACAGGGGGCGCAAGGGCTAATCAGCCCCAGCATTTT.

This chain joins TRBV10-3 and TRBJ2-5, with 9 bases identical to TRBD1. In germline, CDR1 is ENHRY, CDR2 SYGVKD. This CDR3 is 14 amino acids long. V lost 4 bases, J lost 5 bases, and 5 bases stayed unmatched. The CDR3 reads CAISGTGVRETQYF. Written as DNA, the CDR3 is TGTGCCATCAGTGGGACAGGGGTTCGCGAGACCCAGTACTTC.

In its sample, this clonotype was seen once. The chain recombines TRBV13 with TRBJ2-2; D ambiguous. The germline CDR1 and CDR2 sequences are PRHDT and FYEKMQ (reference sequence). Trimming took off 0 bases at V and 6 bases at J, with 8 bases between the two ends. The CDR3 spans 14 residues. The CDR3 nucleotides are TGTGCCAGCAGCTTAGGATTGGGATCCGGGGAGCTGTTTTTT. Encoded protein: CASSLGLGSGELFF.

V and J are TRBV11-2 and TRBJ1-1; perhaps TRBD1 as D (6 bases). The germline gives CDR1 SGHAT, CDR2 FQNNGV. The CDR3 runs to 18 residues. Trimming shortened V by 1 base and J by 0 bases, and 18 bases separated the two germline ends. In DNA, the CDR3 is TGTGCCAGCAGCTTAGGGGGGCTAGCCACCCTTATGAACACTGAAGCTTTCTTT. This gives the protein CASSLGGLATLMNTEAFF.

This rearrangement joins TRBV20-1 to TRBJ2-1, with D maybe TRBD1 (6 bases). The CDR3 runs to 14 residues. Trimming left V 2 bases short and J 8 bases short, with 16 bases between. The germline V gene encodes CDR1 DFQATT and CDR2 SNEGSKA (reference sequence). The chain's CDR3 is CSARPPYRDHEQFF. CDR3 in DNA: TGCAGTGCTAGACCACCGTACAGGGACCATGAGCAGTTCTTC.

This clonotype was recorded a few times. The chain carries TRBV12-3 or TRBV12-4 and TRBJ1-1; the match to TRBD1 covers 8 bases. The CDR3 loop spans 16 amino acids. With 5 bases clipped from V and 5 bases from J, the junction kept 13 bases outside the gene matches. CDR3: CASSPTRDRLWTEAFF. DNA for the CDR3: TGTGCCAGCAGTCCCACCCGGGACAGGCTTTGGACTGAAGCTTTCTTT.

J is TRBJ1-1 and V is TRBV7-9; TRBD1 is a possible D gene (6 bases). Germline-derived CDR1 and CDR2 are SEHNR and FQNEAQ (reference sequence). V lost 1 base and J lost 1, with 16 bases in between. The CDR3 spans 17 residues. CDR3 in amino acids: CASSLGALGQPNTEAFF. CDR3 DNA sequence: TGTGCCAGCAGCTTAGGGGCCCTCGGACAGCCGAACACTGAAGCTTTCTTT.

The chain combines TRBV6-5 with TRBJ2-7; D is undetermined. This CDR3 comprises 15 residues. Germline V CDR1 and CDR2: MNHEY, SVGAGI. Deletions cut 5 bases from V and 1 base from J, with 15 bases between. DNA of the CDR3: TGTGCCAGCAGTGGCCGATACCGTGGGTCCTACGAGCAGTACTTC. Translation: CASSGRYRGSYEQYF.

This clonotype was detected ten times or more. The chain employs TRBV7-9 and TRBJ1-1, with 7 bases fitting TRBD1. The CDR3 loop spans 14 amino acids. Germline V CDR1 and CDR2: SEHNR, FQNEAQ (reference sequence). Trimming at V came to 3 bases and at J to 2 bases, leaving 3 bases not matched to a gene. CDR3 sequence (DNA): TGTGCCAGCAGCTTGGGACAGACCAACACTGAAGCTTTCTTT. Its protein product is CASSLGQTNTEAFF.

This clonotype was observed a few times. The V call is TRBV18, the J call TRBJ1-6; D is unresolved. This CDR3 comprises 12 residues. In germline, CDR1 is KGHSH, CDR2 LQKENI. V lost 2 bases, J lost 10 bases, and 6 bases lay in between. CDR3 nucleotide sequence: TGTGCCAGCTCACCATGGAGATCACCCCTCCACTTT. It is translated as CASSPWRSPLHF.

V and J are TRBV9 and TRBJ2-4, with a possible D match to TRBD1 (6 bases). Germline V gene sequence: CDR1 SGDLS, CDR2 YYNGEE. The CDR3 is 17 residues long. Trimming cost V 4 bases and J 0 bases, with 17 bases left between them. The CDR3: CASSPYSQGLAKNIQYF. The DNA for the CDR3 is TGTGCCAGCAGCCCCTATTCACAGGGCTTAGCCAAAAACATTCAGTACTTC. The variable domain in full, completed from reference TRBV9 and TRBJ2-4, reads DSGVTQTPKHLITATGQRVTLRCSPRSGDLSVYWYQQSLDQGLQFLIQYYNGEERAKGNILERFSAQQFPDLHSELNLSSLELGDSALYFCASSPYSQGLAKNIQYFGAGTRLSVL.

The CDR3 spells CASSYFRADTQYF. The CDR3 coding sequence is TGTGCCAGCAGTTACTTCAGGGCAGATACGCAGTATTTT. The chain uses TRBV6-2 or TRBV6-3 and TRBJ2-3; D might be TRBD1 (5 bases). CDR1 is MNHEY, CDR2 SVGEGT, per germline. The CDR3 is made up of 13 amino acids. Trimming stripped 1 base from V and 4 bases from J, with 6 bases between.

The V call is TRBV5-1, the J call TRBJ1-1; D perhaps matches TRBD1 (6 bases). The CDR3 is made up of 13 amino acids. Germline assignment: CDR1 SGHRS and CDR2 YFSETQ. V lost 7 bases to trimming and J lost 5 bases, with 15 bases between them. CDR3 in amino acids: CASGPQGRTEAFF. Written as DNA, the CDR3 is TGCGCCAGCGGACCACAGGGACGAACTGAAGCTTTCTTT.

In this sample, this clonotype turned up a few times. V and J are TRBV4-2 and TRBJ1-2; no clear D. The CDR3 has 16 amino acids. Looked up from germline, CDR1 is LGHNA and CDR2 is YNFKEQ. Trimming took off 0 bases at V and 1 base at J, with 12 bases between the two ends. The CDR3 is CASSQEILLGNYGYTF. Here the CDR3 DNA reads TGTGCCAGCAGCCAAGAGATACTTCTGGGTAACTATGGCTACACCTTC.

V gene TRBV6-6 combines with J gene TRBJ1-5; 7 bases are shared with TRBD1. V gave up 2 bases and J gave up 6 bases; unmatched junction bases: 4. Per germline, CDR1 MNHNY and CDR2 SVGAGI (reference sequence). The CDR3 runs to 14 residues. The CDR3 DNA reads as TGTGCCAGCAGTTACGGCAGGGGGAGTCAGCCCCAGCATTTT. This encodes CASSYGRGSQPQHF.

The V and J genes are TRBV29-1 and TRBJ2-1, with 8 bases fitting TRBD2. With 4 bases clipped from V and 4 bases from J, the junction kept 6 bases outside the gene matches. The CDR3 is 14 amino acids. Germline values: CDR1 SQVTM, CDR2 ANQGSEA. The CDR3 bases are TGCAGCGTTGCTTCGGGGGGGGCTTACAATGAGCAGTTCTTC. This gives the protein CSVASGGAYNEQFF.

The chain couples TRBV15 to TRBJ1-5; 7 bases align to TRBD1. Germline assignment: CDR1 LNHNV and CDR2 YYDKDF (reference sequence). V was pared by 5 bases and J by 6 bases, with 4 bases of the junction left unmatched. This CDR3 has 13 residues. CDR3: CATSRDSGQPQHF. CDR3 coding DNA: TGTGCCACCAGCCGGGACAGTGGTCAGCCCCAGCATTTT. The full variable domain, with the rest looked up from reference TRBV15 and TRBJ1-5, is DAMVIQNPRYQVTQFGKPVTLSCSQTLNHNVMYWYQQKSSQAPKLLFHYYDKDFNNEADTPDNFQSRRPNTSFCFLDIRSPGLGDTAMYLCATSRDSGQPQHFGDGTRLSIL.

As for this clonotype: One end of the junction varies from germline; a read error may be responsible. This sequence joins TRBV20-1 and TRBJ2-6; D remains ambiguous. CDR3 length: 14 amino acids. Looked up from germline, CDR1 is DFQATT and CDR2 is SNEGSKA (reference sequence). The CDR3 sequence is CGAVGSTGANVLTF. In DNA form, the CDR3 reads TGCGGTGCTGTGGGGTCGACTGGGGCCAACGTCCTGACTTTC.

This clonotype was seen a few times. This chain uses TRBV4-2 with TRBJ1-2, with TRBD1 as a possible D gene (5 bases). The CDR3 has 13 amino acids. Germline assignment: CDR1 LGHNA and CDR2 YNFKEQ. V was shortened by 3 bases and J by 5 bases, with 10 bases between the two germline ends. CDR3 sequence reads: CASSHPGEYGYTF. In DNA form, the CDR3 reads TGTGCCAGCAGCCACCCGGGGGAGTATGGCTACACCTTC.

There are a few counts of this clonotype. The chain combines TRBV20-1 with TRBJ2-5; TRBD2 aligns across 10 bases. Germline lookup yields CDR1 DFQATT and CDR2 SNEGSKA (reference sequence). V gave up 5 bases and J gave up 1 base; unmatched junction bases: 7. This CDR3 contains 15 residues. CDR3 region: CSAHQTSGLQETQYF. CDR3 coding DNA: TGCAGTGCTCACCAGACTAGCGGGCTCCAAGAGACCCAGTACTTC.

The table lists this clonotype with many counts. The chain recombines TRBV10-3 with TRBJ2-4; TRBD1 matches at 10 bases. Per germline, CDR1 ENHRY and CDR2 SYGVKD. The V gene end was trimmed by 0 bases and the J gene end by 5 bases; junction bases not matched to a gene: 1. CDR3 size: 15 residues. The CDR3 DNA sequence: TGTGCCATCAGTGAGTCGGACAGGGGGGAAAACATTCAGTACTTC. Translating it yields CAISESDRGENIQYF.

The genes are TRBV7-2 and TRBJ2-3, with D perhaps being TRBD1 or TRBD2 (6 bases each). The CDR3 spans 17 residues. V was trimmed by 5 bases and J by 4 bases, leaving 22 bases between them. CDR1 SGHTA and CDR2 FQGNSA come from the germline V gene. The CDR3 coding sequence is TGTGCCAGCAGCCACAGGGTTGCGCGGGGTCCGGCAGATACGCAGTATTTT. Encoded protein: CASSHRVARGPADTQYF.